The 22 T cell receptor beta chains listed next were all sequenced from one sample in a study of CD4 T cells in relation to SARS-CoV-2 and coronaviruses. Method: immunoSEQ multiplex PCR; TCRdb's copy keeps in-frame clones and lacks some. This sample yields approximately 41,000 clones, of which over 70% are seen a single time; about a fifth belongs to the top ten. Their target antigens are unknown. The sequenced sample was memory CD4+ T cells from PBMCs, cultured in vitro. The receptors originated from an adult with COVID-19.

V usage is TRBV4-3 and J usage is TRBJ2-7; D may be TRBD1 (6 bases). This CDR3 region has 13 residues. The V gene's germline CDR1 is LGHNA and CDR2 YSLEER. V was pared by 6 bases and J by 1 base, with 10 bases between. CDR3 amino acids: CASSKTGSYEQYF. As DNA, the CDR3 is TGCGCCAGCAGTAAAACAGGGTCCTACGAGCAGTACTTC.

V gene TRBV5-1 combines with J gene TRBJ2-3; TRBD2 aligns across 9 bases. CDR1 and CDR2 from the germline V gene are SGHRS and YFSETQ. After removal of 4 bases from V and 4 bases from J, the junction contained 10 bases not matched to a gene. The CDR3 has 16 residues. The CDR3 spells CASSPKKREDADTQYF. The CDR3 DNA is TGCGCCAGCAGCCCGAAGAAGCGGGAGGATGCAGATACGCAGTATTTT.

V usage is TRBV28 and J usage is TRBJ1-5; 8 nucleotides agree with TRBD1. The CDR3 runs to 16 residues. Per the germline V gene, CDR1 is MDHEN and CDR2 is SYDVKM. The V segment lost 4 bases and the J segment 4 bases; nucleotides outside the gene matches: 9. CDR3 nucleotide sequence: TGTGCCAGCAGTTACCCGGACAGGGCGCGAAATCAGCCCCAGCATTTT. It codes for CASSYPDRARNQPQHF.

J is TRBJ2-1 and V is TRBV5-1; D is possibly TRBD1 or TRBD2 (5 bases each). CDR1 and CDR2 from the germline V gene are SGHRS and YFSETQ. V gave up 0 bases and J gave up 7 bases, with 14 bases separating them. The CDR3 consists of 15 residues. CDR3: CASSLGGGPLNEQFF. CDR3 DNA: TGCGCCAGCAGCTTGGGGGGCGGGCCCTTGAATGAGCAGTTCTTC.

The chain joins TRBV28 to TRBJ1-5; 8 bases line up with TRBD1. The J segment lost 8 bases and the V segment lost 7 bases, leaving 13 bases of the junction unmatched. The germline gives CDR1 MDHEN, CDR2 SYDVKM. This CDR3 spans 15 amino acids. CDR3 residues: CASTRQGNSWEPQHF. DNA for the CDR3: TGTGCCAGCACCCGACAGGGGAATTCTTGGGAGCCCCAGCATTTT.

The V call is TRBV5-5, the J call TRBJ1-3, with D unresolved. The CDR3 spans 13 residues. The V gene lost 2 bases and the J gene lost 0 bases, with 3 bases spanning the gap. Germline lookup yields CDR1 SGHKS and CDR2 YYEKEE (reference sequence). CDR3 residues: CASSFPSGNTIYF. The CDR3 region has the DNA TGTGCCAGCAGCTTCCCCTCTGGAAACACCATATATTTT.

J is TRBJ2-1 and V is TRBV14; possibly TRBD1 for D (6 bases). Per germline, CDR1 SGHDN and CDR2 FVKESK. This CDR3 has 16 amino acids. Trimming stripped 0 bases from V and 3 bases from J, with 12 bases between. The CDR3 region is CASSQEGGSSYNEQFF. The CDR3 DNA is TGTGCCAGCAGCCAAGAAGGGGGTTCAAGCTACAATGAGCAGTTCTTC.

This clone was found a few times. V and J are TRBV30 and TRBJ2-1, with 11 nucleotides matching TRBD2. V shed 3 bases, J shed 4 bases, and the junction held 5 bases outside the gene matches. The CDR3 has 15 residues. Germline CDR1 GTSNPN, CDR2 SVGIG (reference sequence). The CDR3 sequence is CAWRTLAGVYNEQFF. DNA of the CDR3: TGTGCCTGGAGGACACTAGCGGGAGTGTACAATGAGCAGTTCTTC.

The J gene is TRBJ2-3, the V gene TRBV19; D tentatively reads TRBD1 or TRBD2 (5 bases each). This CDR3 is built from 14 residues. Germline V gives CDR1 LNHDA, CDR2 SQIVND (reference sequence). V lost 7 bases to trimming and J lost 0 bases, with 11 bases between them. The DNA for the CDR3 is TGTGCCAGTACTCCGGGACCCAGCACAGATACGCAGTATTTT. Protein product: CASTPGPSTDTQYF.

The chain's CDR3 is CATSTVYEQYF. DNA of the CDR3: TGTGCCACCTCGACGGTTTACGAGCAGTACTTC. The chain recombines TRBV28 with TRBJ2-7, with D unresolved. V was trimmed by 10 bases and J by 4 bases, leaving 11 bases between them. The CDR3 has 11 residues. Germline CDR1 reads MDHEN; CDR2 reads SYDVKM.

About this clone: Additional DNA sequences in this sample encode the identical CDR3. CDR3 protein: CASSLDSNQPQHF. The DNA of the CDR3 is TGTGCCAGCAGTTTGGATAGCAATCAGCCCCAGCATTTT. The V gene is TRBV28, the J gene TRBJ1-5; D is ambiguous. The CDR3 contains 13 residues. Germline V gene data show CDR1 as MDHEN and CDR2 as SYDVKM. V shed 3 bases and J shed 0 bases, with 3 bases lying between them. The full variable domain, its missing parts supplied by reference TRBV28 and TRBJ1-5, is DVKVTQSSRYLVKRTGEKVFLECVQDMDHENMFWYRQDPGLGLRLIYFSYDVKMKEKGDIPEGYSVSREKKERFSLILESASTNQTSMYLCASSLDSNQPQHFGDGTRLSIL.

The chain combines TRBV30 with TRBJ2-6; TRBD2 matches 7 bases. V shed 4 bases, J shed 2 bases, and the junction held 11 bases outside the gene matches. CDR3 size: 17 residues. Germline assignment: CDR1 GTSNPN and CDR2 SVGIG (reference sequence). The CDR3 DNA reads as TGTGCCTGGATGAGGGGACGGACTAGGGCTGGGGCCAACGTCCTGACTTTC. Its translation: CAWMRGRTRAGANVLTF.

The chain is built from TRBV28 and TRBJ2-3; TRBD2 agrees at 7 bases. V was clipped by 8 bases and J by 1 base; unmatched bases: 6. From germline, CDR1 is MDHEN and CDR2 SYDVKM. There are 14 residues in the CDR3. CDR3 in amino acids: CASRIAGGTDTQYF. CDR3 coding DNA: TGTGCCAGCCGGATAGCGGGTGGCACAGATACGCAGTATTTT.

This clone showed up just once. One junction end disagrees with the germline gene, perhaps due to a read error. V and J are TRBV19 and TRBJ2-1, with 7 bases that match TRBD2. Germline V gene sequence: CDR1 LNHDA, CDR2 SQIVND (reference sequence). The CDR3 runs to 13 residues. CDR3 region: CASRAGEYSEQFF. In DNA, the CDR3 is TGTGCTAGTAGGGCGGGAGAGTATAGTGAGCAGTTCTTC.

DNA for the CDR3: TGTGCCAGCGCAGGCGTGGGGGGAGGATCTTCACCCCTCCACTTT. Translated, it gives CASAGVGGGSSPLHF. V and J are TRBV11-2 and TRBJ1-6, with D possibly TRBD1 on 5 matching bases. Germline V gene lookup returns CDR1 SGHAT and CDR2 FQNNGV. V was trimmed by 8 bases and J by 9 bases, leaving 20 bases between them. The length of the CDR3 is 15 residues.

The CDR3 loop is CASSRWAVNTGELFF. The CDR3 bases are TGTGCCAGCAGTAGATGGGCAGTGAACACCGGGGAGCTGTTTTTT. This sequence joins TRBV6-2 or TRBV6-3 and TRBJ2-2; no reliable D call. The CDR3 is 15 residues long. Germline V gene sequence: CDR1 MNHEY, CDR2 SVGEGT. V was cut by 5 bases and J by 1 base, with 11 bases left in between.

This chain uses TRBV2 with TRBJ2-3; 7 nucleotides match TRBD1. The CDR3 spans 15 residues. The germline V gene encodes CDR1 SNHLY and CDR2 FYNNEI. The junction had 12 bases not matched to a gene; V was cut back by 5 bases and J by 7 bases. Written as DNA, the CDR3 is TGTGCCAGCAGTAAGGGACAGATGTCCGTTAATACGCAGTATTTT. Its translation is CASSKGQMSVNTQYF. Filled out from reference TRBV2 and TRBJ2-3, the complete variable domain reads EPEVTQTPSHQVTQMGQEVILRCVPISNHLYFYWYRQILGQKVEFLVSFYNNEISEKSEIFDDQFSVERPDGSNFTLKIRSTKLEDSAMYFCASSKGQMSVNTQYFGPGTRLTVL.

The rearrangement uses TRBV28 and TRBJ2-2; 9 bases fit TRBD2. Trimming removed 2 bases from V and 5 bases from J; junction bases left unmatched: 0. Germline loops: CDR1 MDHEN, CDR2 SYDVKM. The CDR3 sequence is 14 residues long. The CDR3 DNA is TGTGCCAGCAGTTTACTAGCGGGGACCGGGGAGCTGTTTTTT. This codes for CASSLLAGTGELFF. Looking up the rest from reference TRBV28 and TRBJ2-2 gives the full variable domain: DVKVTQSSRYLVKRTGEKVFLECVQDMDHENMFWYRQDPGLGLRLIYFSYDVKMKEKGDIPEGYSVSREKKERFSLILESASTNQTSMYLCASSLLAGTGELFFGEGSRLTVL.

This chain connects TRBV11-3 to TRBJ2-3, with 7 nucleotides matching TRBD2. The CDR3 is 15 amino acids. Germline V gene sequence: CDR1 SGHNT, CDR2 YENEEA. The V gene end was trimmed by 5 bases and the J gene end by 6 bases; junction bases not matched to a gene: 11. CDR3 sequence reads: CASSRPLGEGDTQYF. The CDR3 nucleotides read TGTGCCAGCAGCCGACCCCTGGGGGAGGGGGATACGCAGTATTTT. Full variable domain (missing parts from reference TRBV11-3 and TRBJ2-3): EAGVVQSPRYKIIEKKQPVAFWCNPISGHNTLYWYLQNLGQGPELLIRYENEEAVDDSQLPKDRFSAERLKGVDSTLKIQPAELGDSAVYLCASSRPLGEGDTQYFGPGTRLTVL.

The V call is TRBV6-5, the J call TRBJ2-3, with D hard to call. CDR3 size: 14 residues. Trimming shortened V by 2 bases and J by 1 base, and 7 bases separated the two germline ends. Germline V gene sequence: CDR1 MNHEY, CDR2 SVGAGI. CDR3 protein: CASSYGWGTDTQYF. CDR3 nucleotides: TGTGCCAGCAGTTACGGGTGGGGCACAGATACGCAGTATTTT.

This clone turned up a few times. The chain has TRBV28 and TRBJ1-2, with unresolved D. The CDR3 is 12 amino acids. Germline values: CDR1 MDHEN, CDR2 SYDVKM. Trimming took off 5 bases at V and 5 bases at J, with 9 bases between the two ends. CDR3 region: CASSPTGYGYTF. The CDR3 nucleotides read TGTGCCAGCAGTCCCACGGGATATGGCTACACCTTC.

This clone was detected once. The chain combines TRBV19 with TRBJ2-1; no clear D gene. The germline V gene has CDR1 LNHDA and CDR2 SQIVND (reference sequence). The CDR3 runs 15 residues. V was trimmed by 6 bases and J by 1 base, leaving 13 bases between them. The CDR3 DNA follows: TGTGCCAGTAGCCAATCGTCCCCTTCCTACAATGAGCAGTTCTTC. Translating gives CASSQSSPSYNEQFF. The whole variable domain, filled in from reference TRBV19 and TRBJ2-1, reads DGGITQSPKYLFRKEGQNVTLSCEQNLNHDAMYWYRQDPGQGLRLIYYSQIVNDFQKGDIAEGYSVSREKKESFPLTVTSAQKNPTAFYLCASSQSSPSYNEQFFGPGTRLTVL.